This T cell receptor beta chain was obtained from a study of T cells in localized non-small cell lung cancer. The table came from immunoSEQ multiplex PCR; TCRdb's copy has only in-frame clones and leaves some out. The data show over 3,500 clones, about 38% seen once. The ends were cut back, 4 bases at V and 3 bases at J, with 10 bases in the middle. Germline loops: CDR1 SGHNT, CDR2 YENEEA. The CDR3 totals 14 residues. The input for sequencing was lung tumor tissue, taken before any cancer treatment. The genes are TRBV11-3 and TRBJ1-5; a possible D gene is TRBD1 (6 bases). The TCR comes from a woman between 35 and 75 years old with stage I lung adenocarcinoma. CDR3 nucleotides: TGTGCCAGCAGCTCAAGGACAGTCAATCAGCCCCAGCATTTT. Its translation: CASSSRTVNQPQHF.